Presented here are 26 T cell receptor beta chains from one specimen sequenced in a study of monozygotic twins with inflammatory bowel disease. TCRdb reprocessed the 5' RACE reads and stores each CDR3 protein as one record, lacking DNA. The sample yields 400,000 to 500,000 distinct CDR3 sequences, of which the top ten take up more than 2%. The sample consisted of blood. The receptors originated from a human donor with ulcerative colitis or Crohn's disease, or a healthy co-twin of an affected twin (not recorded which).

The rearrangement uses TRBV28 and TRBJ2-1; absent DNA, TCRdb's TRBD2 call cannot be checked. CDR3 length: 13 residues. The V gene's germline CDR1 is MDHEN and CDR2 SYDVKM. The CDR3 loop is CASSRGTSGEQFF.

This sequence joins TRBV7-2 and TRBJ1-1. The V gene's germline CDR1 is SGHTA and CDR2 FQGNSA. This CDR3 has 14 amino acids. The CDR3: CASSLALDQLEAFF.

The chain has TRBV2 and TRBJ2-7; the TRBD2 assignment by TCRdb is unverifiable without DNA. The CDR3 consists of 11 residues. Germline-derived CDR1 and CDR2 are SNHLY and FYNNEI. The chain's CDR3 is CASSPAREQYF.

The rearrangement uses TRBV5-1 and TRBJ2-5; TCRdb proposes TRBD2, but this gene call is untestable without DNA. The CDR3 extends over 16 amino acids. Germline V lookup: CDR1 SGHRS, CDR2 YFSETQ. The CDR3 region is CASSLADGRAVETQYF.

This chain connects TRBV20-1 to TRBJ2-3; TCRdb reports TRBD2, a call that lacks DNA to check it against. CDR3 length equals 17 residues. The germline gives CDR1 DFQATT, CDR2 SNEGSKA (reference sequence). CDR3: CSARGLAGVTSTDTQYF.

The chain combines TRBV5-4 with TRBJ2-7; TCRdb proposes TRBD1, but this gene call is untestable without DNA. Germline CDR1 SGHNT, CDR2 YYREEE (reference sequence). The CDR3 covers 14 residues. This CDR3 is CASSSRQGTYEQYF.

The rearrangement joins TRBV11-2 to TRBJ1-4. The CDR3 is 14 residues long. Germline CDR1 SGHAT, CDR2 FQNNGV. The CDR3 is CASSIGPGGEKLFF.

The CDR3 protein is CASRLAGFNTDTQYF. This chain uses TRBV6-1 with TRBJ2-3; the D gene TCRdb calls, TRBD2, cannot be checked with no DNA. The germline CDR1 and CDR2 sequences are MNHNS and SASEGT. The CDR3 has 15 residues.

V and J are TRBV7-9 and TRBJ1-2. Germline V lookup: CDR1 SEHNR, CDR2 FQNEAQ (reference sequence). The CDR3 covers 16 residues. The chain's CDR3 is CASSRTQQGINYGYTF.

V gene TRBV29-1 combines with J gene TRBJ2-3; TCRdb returns TRBD1, unconfirmable since there is no DNA. This CDR3 has 14 residues. Per the germline V gene, CDR1 is SQVTM and CDR2 is ANQGSEA. The CDR3 loop reads CSVDAPTRTDTQYF.

This chain uses TRBV5-1 with TRBJ2-5; absent DNA, TCRdb's TRBD2 call cannot be checked. The CDR3 consists of 19 residues. Per germline, CDR1 SGHRS and CDR2 YFSETQ. This CDR3 reads CASSLVPLSVSGGQETQYF.

The V and J genes are TRBV27 and TRBJ2-7; checking the TCRdb D call of TRBD1 is not possible without DNA. The CDR3 runs 13 residues. Germline-derived CDR1 and CDR2 are MNHEY and SMNVEV (reference sequence). The CDR3 protein is CASSLLRTGEQYF.

The rearrangement joins TRBV5-1 to TRBJ2-7; checking the TCRdb D call of TRBD1 is not possible without DNA. The CDR3 consists of 14 residues. The germline V gene encodes CDR1 SGHRS and CDR2 YFSETQ. CDR3: CASSLNSGGYEQYF.

The chain joins TRBV20-1 to TRBJ2-1. The germline CDR1 and CDR2 sequences are DFQATT and SNEGSKA (reference sequence). This CDR3 contains 12 residues. The CDR3 sequence: CSARVEYNEQFF.

The chain carries TRBV5-1 and TRBJ1-1. The CDR3 length is 15 residues. From germline, CDR1 is SGHRS and CDR2 YFSETQ. CDR3 protein: CASSLSRGANTEAFF.

This chain links TRBV27 with TRBJ1-4. Germline lookup yields CDR1 MNHEY and CDR2 SMNVEV (reference sequence). The CDR3 is 15 residues long. The CDR3: CASSPAQRANEKLFF.

This sequence joins TRBV29-1 and TRBJ1-1; TCRdb returns TRBD1, unconfirmable since there is no DNA. The length of the CDR3 is 12 residues. Germline CDR1 SQVTM, CDR2 ANQGSEA. CDR3 amino acids: CSVPRTATEAFF.

The V gene is TRBV20-1, the J gene TRBJ1-1; with no DNA, the TCRdb D assignment of TRBD1 cannot be verified. The CDR3 consists of 14 residues. Per germline, CDR1 DFQATT and CDR2 SNEGSKA (reference sequence). The CDR3 here is CSARRDRMNTEAFF.

The V call is TRBV5-6, the J call TRBJ1-3. CDR3 length equals 14 residues. CDR1 and CDR2 from the germline V gene are SGHDT and YYEEEE. This chain's CDR3 is CASSLGQLGNTIYF.

This chain uses TRBV27 with TRBJ1-6. The CDR3 consists of 14 residues. CDR1 and CDR2 from the germline V gene are MNHEY and SMNVEV (reference sequence). This CDR3 reads CASSLFGSNSPLHF.

This rearrangement joins TRBV7-6 to TRBJ2-3; the D call from TCRdb, TRBD2, cannot be confirmed without DNA. Germline V gives CDR1 SGHVS, CDR2 FNYEAQ. The length of the CDR3 is 16 residues. The CDR3 is CASSPGAGGRVDTQYF.

This chain uses TRBV20-1 with TRBJ1-2; there is no DNA to check the TCRdb D call of TRBD1. The germline V gene has CDR1 DFQATT and CDR2 SNEGSKA (reference sequence). The CDR3 runs to 14 residues. The CDR3 loop reads CSARAPQSFYGYTF.

This chain's CDR3 is CASSGIAGVSYEQYF. The chain employs TRBV5-1 and TRBJ2-7; without DNA, the TCRdb call of TRBD2 cannot be checked. This CDR3 is 15 amino acids long. The V gene's germline CDR1 is SGHRS and CDR2 YFSETQ.

This rearrangement joins TRBV5-1 to TRBJ1-2. Germline lookup yields CDR1 SGHRS and CDR2 YFSETQ. The CDR3 is 14 amino acids. The chain's CDR3 is CASSLGDANYGYTF.

V is TRBV2 and J is TRBJ2-6; TCRdb outputs TRBD2, but without DNA this stays unchecked. CDR3 length: 15 amino acids. Germline V gives CDR1 SNHLY, CDR2 FYNNEI. CDR3 region: CASSEGRTGANVLTF. Using reference TRBV2 and TRBJ2-6 for the parts outside the CDR3, the full variable domain is EPEVTQTPSHQVTQMGQEVILRCVPISNHLYFYWYRQILGQKVEFLVSFYNNEISEKSEIFDDQFSVERPDGSNFTLKIRSTKLEDSAMYFCASSEGRTGANVLTFGAGSRLTVL.

This chain uses TRBV5-6 with TRBJ2-7; TCRdb designates TRBD1, a call that cannot be tested without DNA. Germline V gene sequence: CDR1 SGHDT, CDR2 YYEEEE. The CDR3 has 14 residues. CDR3 residues: CASSLPDSRYEQYF. Together with reference TRBV5-6 and TRBJ2-7, the CDR3 gives the full variable domain: DAGVTQSPTHLIKTRGQQVTLRCSPKSGHDTVSWYQQALGQGPQFIFQYYEEEERQRGNFPDRFSGHQFPNYSSELNVNALLLGDSALYLCASSLPDSRYEQYFGPGTRLTVT.